These 20 T cell receptor beta chains share one sample of origin, sequenced in a study of blood T cell repertoires in COVID-19. The assay was immunoSEQ multiplex PCR, and TCRdb's table has in-frame clones only and misses some. The sample holds roughly 410,000 clones, approximately 89% seen once. The sequenced material came from peripheral blood. Receptors originate from a woman in her thirties or forties with COVID-19, enrolled during active disease.

The rearrangement uses TRBV27 and TRBJ2-7, with 8 bases lining up with TRBD1. Germline values: CDR1 MNHEY, CDR2 SMNVEV (reference sequence). V lost 5 bases, J lost 3 bases, and 9 bases stayed unmatched. This CDR3 is built from 15 residues. In DNA, the CDR3 is TGTGCCAGCAGTCCCTGGACAGGGATAGGCTACGAGCAGTACTTC. It codes for CASSPWTGIGYEQYF.

This chain links TRBV28 with TRBJ2-7; TRBD2 aligns across 12 bases. The V gene end was trimmed by 5 bases and the J gene end by 3 bases; junction bases not matched to a gene: 11. CDR1 is MDHEN and CDR2 is SYDVKM in the germline V gene. The length of the CDR3 is 17 residues. The CDR3 protein is CASSLKTSGSGIYEQYF. The CDR3 DNA sequence: TGTGCCAGCAGTCTTAAGACTAGCGGGAGTGGGATCTACGAGCAGTACTTC.

This chain uses TRBV7-9 with TRBJ1-2, with D tentatively TRBD1 (5 bases). V lost 3 bases, J lost 4 bases, and 12 bases lay in between. This CDR3 comprises 14 residues. CDR1 SEHNR and CDR2 FQNEAQ come from the germline V gene (reference sequence). The CDR3 region has the DNA TGTGCCAGCAGCTTGGACACCACGGGCTATGGCTACACCTTC. Protein sequence: CASSLDTTGYGYTF.

The V call is TRBV27, the J call TRBJ2-3; D might be TRBD2 (5 bases). V lost 2 bases and J lost 2, with 8 bases in between. CDR3 length: 14 residues. The germline gives CDR1 MNHEY, CDR2 SMNVEV (reference sequence). The chain's CDR3 is CASSLLDSTDTQYF. The CDR3 DNA reads as TGTGCCAGCAGTTTACTGGACTCCACAGATACGCAGTATTTT.

This clone was counted once. The chain has TRBV27 and TRBJ2-1; 7 bases fit TRBD2. The CDR3 is 16 amino acids. The V segment lost 5 bases and the J segment 1 base; nucleotides outside the gene matches: 8. CDR1 MNHEY and CDR2 SMNVEV come from the germline V gene (reference sequence). The CDR3 DNA reads as TGTGCCAGCAGTGCCAATCCGGGACTATCCTACAATGAGCAGTTCTTC. Its translation is CASSANPGLSYNEQFF.

The chain joins TRBV5-1 to TRBJ2-6; 10 nucleotides align to TRBD1. CDR3 length equals 20 residues. The germline gives CDR1 SGHRS, CDR2 YFSETQ. Trimming cost V 3 bases and J 0 bases; bases outside gene matches: 12. In nucleotides, the CDR3 is TGCGCCAGCAGCTCAGGGACAGGGGTCCCCCAGGGCTCTGGGGCCAACGTCCTGACTTTC. This codes for CASSSGTGVPQGSGANVLTF.

This chain links TRBV28 with TRBJ1-1; TRBD1 might be the D (6 bases). The V gene lost 3 bases and the J gene lost 7 bases, with 18 bases spanning the gap. This CDR3 comprises 15 residues. The germline CDR1 and CDR2 sequences are MDHEN and SYDVKM. DNA for the CDR3: TGTGCCAGCAGTTTGATGGGCCAGGGGAGAAATGAAGCTTTCTTT. Its protein product is CASSLMGQGRNEAFF.

This rearrangement joins TRBV5-4 to TRBJ1-2, with TRBD1 identical over 7 bases. Losses at the gene ends were 2 bases for V and 4 bases for J; bases not matched to a gene: 5. From germline, CDR1 is SGHNT and CDR2 YYREEE (reference sequence). This CDR3 region has 14 residues. As DNA, the CDR3 is TGTGCCAGCAGCTTCAGGGGGAGAGGCTATGGCTACACCTTC. Its translation: CASSFRGRGYGYTF.

Regarding this clone: Distinct nucleotide sequences in the sample also encode this CDR3. The V and J genes are TRBV5-1 and TRBJ1-2, with TRBD1 matching over 8 bases. Trimming removed 4 bases from V and 7 bases from J; junction bases left unmatched: 6. Germline CDR1 is SGHRS and CDR2 is YFSETQ. The CDR3 sequence is 13 residues long. The CDR3 region is CASSQGQGGGYTF. CDR3 coding DNA: TGCGCCAGCAGCCAAGGACAGGGAGGTGGCTACACCTTC.

The genes are TRBV20-1 and TRBJ2-7, with 8 bases matching TRBD2. The CDR3 has 16 residues. Germline V gene lookup returns CDR1 DFQATT and CDR2 SNEGSKA (reference sequence). With 6 bases clipped from V and 0 bases from J, the junction kept 13 bases outside the gene matches. CDR3 in amino acids: CSASDVAAGDSYEQYF. As DNA, the CDR3 is TGCAGTGCGAGTGATGTGGCAGCGGGGGACTCCTACGAGCAGTACTTC.

The CDR3, as DNA: TGTGCCAGCAGCTCCTCAGGGGAGAGGGTATATGGCTACACCTTC. It is translated as CASSSSGERVYGYTF. V is TRBV28 and J is TRBJ1-2, with a weak D call TRBD1 (6 bases). V lost 6 bases to trimming and J lost 5 bases, with 19 bases between them. This CDR3 spans 15 amino acids. Germline V gene sequence: CDR1 MDHEN, CDR2 SYDVKM.

This chain links TRBV11-3 with TRBJ1-1, with D unclear. The germline CDR1 and CDR2 sequences are SGHNT and YENEEA. Trimming left V 3 bases short and J 7 bases short, with 15 bases between. CDR3 length equals 14 residues. In DNA, the CDR3 is TGTGCCAGCAGCTTCGGTCCGGGAGCGAGTGAAGCTTTCTTT. This encodes CASSFGPGASEAFF.

This clone was picked up one time. The genes are TRBV24-1 and TRBJ1-2; no reliable D call. Germline V gives CDR1 KGHDR, CDR2 SFDVKD. The CDR3 has 14 residues. V lost 4 bases to trimming and J lost 4 bases, with 12 bases between them. The CDR3 loop reads CATSDTPAGYGYTF. Written as DNA, the CDR3 is TGTGCCACCAGTGACACCCCGGCGGGCTATGGCTACACCTTC.

This chain connects TRBV19 to TRBJ1-1, with a tentative D call TRBD1 (6 bases). Germline values: CDR1 LNHDA, CDR2 SQIVND (reference sequence). The V gene lost 6 bases and the J gene lost 11 bases, with 22 bases spanning the gap. The CDR3 has 14 amino acids. The CDR3 reads CASSVRGFSSWAFF. The CDR3 bases are TGTGCCAGTAGCGTTAGGGGGTTTTCCTCCTGGGCTTTCTTT.

The genes are TRBV30 and TRBJ2-7; 10 nucleotides align to TRBD1. Germline assignment: CDR1 GTSNPN and CDR2 SVGIG (reference sequence). The CDR3 is 14 amino acids. Trimming took 2 bases from V and 4 from J; bases not matched to a gene: 5. CDR3 region: CAWSPPGQGYEQYF. The CDR3, as DNA: TGTGCCTGGAGTCCACCGGGACAGGGGTACGAGCAGTACTTC. The whole variable domain, filled in from reference TRBV30 and TRBJ2-7, reads SQTIHQWPATLVQPVGSPLSLECTVEGTSNPNLYWYRQAAGRGLQLLFYSVGIGQISSEVPQNLSASRPQDRQFILSSKKLLLSDSGFYLCAWSPPGQGYEQYFGPGTRLTVT.

The rearrangement uses TRBV2 and TRBJ1-1, with a weak D call TRBD1 (5 bases). The CDR3 contains 14 residues. Trimming stripped 2 bases from V and 8 bases from J, with 15 bases between. CDR1 is SNHLY, CDR2 FYNNEI, per germline. The CDR3 nucleotides read TGTGCCAGCAGTGAATTCGACAGTCTTGCCGAAGCTTTCTTT. Protein product: CASSEFDSLAEAFF.

This clone was recorded once. The chain couples TRBV18 to TRBJ2-3, with 14 bases matching TRBD2. CDR3 length: 17 residues. The V gene end was trimmed by 1 base and the J gene end by 8 bases; junction bases not matched to a gene: 8. Germline assignment: CDR1 KGHSH and CDR2 LQKENI. CDR3 residues: CASSPLGLAGAPTTQYF. CDR3 nucleotide sequence: TGTGCCAGCTCACCACTGGGACTAGCGGGAGCCCCAACTACGCAGTATTTT.

This clone was observed once. The rearrangement links TRBV4-1 to TRBJ1-5, with D possibly being TRBD1 (5 bases). The germline V gene has CDR1 MGHRA and CDR2 YSYEKL. Trimming pared 0 bases from V and 3 bases from J, leaving 12 bases between. The CDR3 sequence is 16 residues long. In nucleotides, the CDR3 is TGCGCCAGCAGCCAAGATCAAGCAGGGATCAATCAGCCCCAGCATTTT. Translation: CASSQDQAGINQPQHF.

V and J are TRBV11-1 and TRBJ2-3; 9 bases are shared with TRBD1. The germline V gene encodes CDR1 SGHAT and CDR2 FQDESV (reference sequence). The CDR3 loop spans 16 amino acids. Unmatched junction bases numbered 11, after V lost 4 bases and J lost 6 bases. The CDR3 sequence is CASSSTGTGYKDTQYF. The CDR3 DNA sequence: TGTGCCAGCAGCTCAACCGGGACAGGGTATAAGGATACGCAGTATTTT.

This chain joins TRBV5-1 and TRBJ1-2; 8 bases line up with TRBD1. Germline V gene lookup returns CDR1 SGHRS and CDR2 YFSETQ. This CDR3 has 14 amino acids. V dropped 7 bases and J dropped 3; count of bases not matched to a gene: 8. The chain's CDR3 is CASAQGAGDYGYTF. CDR3 nucleotides: TGCGCCAGCGCCCAGGGGGCGGGAGACTATGGCTACACCTTC.